This T cell receptor beta chain was documented in a study of long-term antiretroviral therapy in people with HIV. The germline V gene encodes CDR1 MNHNS and CDR2 SASEGT. Trimming took 7 bases from V and 5 from J, leaving 12 bases between them. This CDR3 contains 13 residues. Researchers ran immunoSEQ v3.0 at survey level. Data came from immunoSEQ multiplex PCR; TCRdb stores just in-frame clones and leaves some out. The data contain about 21,000 clones, 80% to 90% of them seen just once; the ten biggest clones take up 6.5% to 10%. This material consisted of unsorted PBMCs, taken 0.2 years before starting antiretroviral therapy. This clonotype originated in a man younger than 35 with HIV. The rearrangement links TRBV6-1 to TRBJ1-3; the D gene is possibly TRBD1 (6 bases). The CDR3 reads CASIPTGRNTIYF. Here the CDR3 DNA reads TGTGCCAGCATTCCGACAGGAAGAAACACCATATATTTT.